This entry is about one T cell receptor beta chain. These data originate in a study of T cells after somatic rescue of genetic block. Only in-frame clones appear in the TCRdb table, and some are missing; sequencing was by immunoSEQ multiplex PCR. The table shows 80,000 to 90,000 clones, with 80% to 90% occurring only once. The CDR3 extends over 14 amino acids. V dropped 5 bases and J dropped 9; count of bases not matched to a gene: 10. CDR1 and CDR2 from the germline V gene are MDHEN and SYDVKM. The clonotype originates from a woman under 30. This chain connects TRBV28 to TRBJ2-1, with 7 bases that match TRBD1. The specimen was peripheral blood mononuclear cells (PBMCs). CDR3 amino acids: CASSILPTGSEQFF. The CDR3 nucleotides read TGTGCCAGCAGTATCCTGCCGACAGGGAGTGAGCAGTTCTTC.